This T cell receptor (beta chain) was sequenced in a study of blood T cell repertoires in COVID-19. Background on the study: The United States, Italy and Spain were the sources of the acute and convalescent COVID-19 samples. From T cells, B-cell-depleted T cells, or PBMCs came the material, which was cDNA or gDNA.

The V gene's germline CDR1 is SQVTM and CDR2 ANQGSEA. This CDR3 contains 13 residues. Losses at the gene ends were 6 bases for V and 7 bases for J; bases not matched to a gene: 3. Authors' data handling: Counts of nucleated cells, estimated from reference gene primer amplification, were obtained. Sequenced by immunoSEQ multiplex PCR; TCRdb stores in-frame clones only, minus some. The V and J calls and clone size were taken over from that table, and D and trimming were inferred from the DNA. This table has 130,000 to 150,000 clones, approximately 91% appearing once. The sequence derives from a man in his 70s with acute or convalescent COVID-19. The source material was peripheral blood. This sequence joins TRBV29-1 and TRBJ1-6, with 10 bases identical to TRBD1. The CDR3 loop reads CSVPGQGNSPLHF. Here the CDR3 DNA reads TGCAGCGTCCCGGGACAGGGGAATTCACCCCTCCACTTT.